One sample yielded the 25 T cell receptor beta chains listed below, sequenced in a study of cytotoxic CD8 clonotypes in ibrutinib-treated CLL. The table came from immunoSEQ multiplex PCR; TCRdb's copy has only in-frame clones and leaves some out. Counted here are tens of thousands of clones, 55% to 75% occurring once; the ten biggest clones make up 10%. The sample was PBMCs, taken at disease progression, from a patient treated with ibrutinib. The receptors were sampled from a human donor with chronic lymphocytic leukemia.

The rearrangement links TRBV7-6 to TRBJ2-3; TRBD2 is a possible D gene (6 bases). Trimming cost V 1 base and J 0 bases, with 8 bases left between them. CDR1 is SGHVS, CDR2 FNYEAQ, per germline. The CDR3 length is 15 residues. The DNA for the CDR3 is TGTGCCAGCAGCTTAGGCCTAGCGAGCACAGATACGCAGTATTTT. It encodes CASSLGLASTDTQYF.

This clone was counted only a few times. V and J are TRBV10-3 and TRBJ1-2, with D possibly being TRBD1 (5 bases). Trimming removed 3 bases from V and 8 bases from J, with 16 bases in between. CDR3 size: 14 residues. Looked up from germline, CDR1 is ENHRY and CDR2 is SYGVKD. CDR3 sequence (DNA): TGTGCCATCAGTGATCCCAGGGTAATCGGCGGCTACACCTTC. Protein: CAISDPRVIGGYTF.

This rearrangement joins TRBV28 to TRBJ2-2; unclear D gene. V was clipped by 5 bases and J by 3 bases, with 7 bases between them. From germline, CDR1 is MDHEN and CDR2 SYDVKM. This CDR3 spans 13 amino acids. The CDR3 DNA follows: TGTGCCAGCAGTCCCGGGTACACCGGGGAGCTGTTTTTT. This encodes CASSPGYTGELFF.

In this sample, this clone turned up a few times. V is TRBV14 and J is TRBJ2-3; D perhaps matches TRBD2 (5 bases). CDR3 length: 16 amino acids. Germline assignment: CDR1 SGHDN and CDR2 FVKESK. The V end lost 6 bases, the J end lost 2 bases, and 18 bases lay between the germline ends. In nucleotides, the CDR3 is TGTGCCAGCAGTTACAAAAAGGAGGCAATCACAGATACGCAGTATTTT. This codes for CASSYKKEAITDTQYF.

The V and J genes are TRBV28 and TRBJ1-1; 8 nucleotides match TRBD1. Trimming took 5 bases from V and 0 from J; bases not matched to a gene: 5. The CDR3 is 15 amino acids. The germline V gene encodes CDR1 MDHEN and CDR2 SYDVKM. The CDR3 sequence: CASSQGASVNTEAFF. The CDR3 nucleotides are TGTGCCAGCAGTCAGGGGGCATCGGTGAACACTGAAGCTTTCTTT.

This chain joins TRBV7-9 and TRBJ1-2; D unclear. V lost 1 base, J lost 13 bases, and 10 bases lay in between. In germline, CDR1 is SEHNR, CDR2 FQNEAQ (reference sequence). CDR3 length: 11 residues. CDR3 nucleotides: TGTGCCAGCAGCTTAGAAGGGCTGGGCACCTTC. Protein: CASSLEGLGTF.

This clone was detected only once. V usage is TRBV7-9 and J usage is TRBJ1-4; the match to TRBD1 covers 11 bases. The CDR3 runs to 13 residues. Germline V gene sequence: CDR1 SEHNR, CDR2 FQNEAQ (reference sequence). V dropped 1 base and J dropped 13; count of bases not matched to a gene: 2. The CDR3 reads CASSLVGTGGLFF. DNA for the CDR3: TGTGCCAGCAGCTTAGTAGGGACAGGGGGACTGTTTTTT.

The gene calls are TRBV4-1 and TRBJ2-7; 7 bases line up with TRBD2. The CDR3 totals 14 residues. V shed 5 bases and J 4 bases; nucleotides not matched to a gene: 8. Germline lookup yields CDR1 MGHRA and CDR2 YSYEKL. The CDR3 protein is CASSTQRDTYEQYF. The CDR3 nucleotides read TGCGCCAGCAGCACACAGCGGGATACTTACGAGCAGTACTTC.

The V call is TRBV7-9, the J call TRBJ2-5; D call uncertain. Trimming pared 3 bases from V and 7 bases from J, leaving 12 bases between. The CDR3 runs 13 residues. Germline lookup yields CDR1 SEHNR and CDR2 FQNEAQ (reference sequence). The CDR3 nucleotides read TGTGCCAGCAGCTTTTGGGTTACCGGGACCCAGTACTTC. Its translation is CASSFWVTGTQYF.

V usage is TRBV2 and J usage is TRBJ2-3, with no clear D. V lost 6 bases, J lost 0 bases, and 4 bases lay in between. Per germline, CDR1 SNHLY and CDR2 FYNNEI. CDR3 size: 12 residues. The CDR3 nucleotides are TGTGCCAGCAGGATTAGCACAGATACGCAGTATTTT. Protein product: CASRISTDTQYF.

This chain joins TRBV19 and TRBJ1-2; weak D call: TRBD1 (5 bases). CDR3 size: 16 residues. V was clipped by 3 bases and J by 0 bases, with 14 bases between them. Germline CDR1 reads LNHDA; CDR2 reads SQIVND (reference sequence). CDR3 sequence reads: CASSIGRDPANYGYTF. CDR3 nucleotide sequence: TGTGCCAGTAGTATCGGCCGGGACCCAGCTAACTATGGCTACACCTTC.

This clone was detected once. The rearrangement links TRBV7-9 to TRBJ2-3, with D maybe TRBD1 (6 bases). Germline CDR1 reads SEHNR; CDR2 reads FQNEAQ (reference sequence). The V and J ends lost 5 bases and 2 bases respectively, with 11 bases between them. The CDR3 is 14 amino acids. The CDR3: CASSPRQATDTQYF. As DNA, the CDR3 is TGTGCCAGCAGCCCCCGACAGGCCACAGATACGCAGTATTTT.

This chain joins TRBV20-1 and TRBJ1-1; D not certain. V was cut by 1 base and J by 6 bases, with 0 bases left in between. The CDR3 is 9 residues long. Germline lookup yields CDR1 DFQATT and CDR2 SNEGSKA (reference sequence). The CDR3 here is CSARAEAFF. CDR3 DNA: TGCAGTGCTAGAGCTGAAGCTTTCTTT.

This chain connects TRBV21-1 to TRBJ2-2; TRBD2 is the table's D call, not checked against the DNA. TRBV21-1 is assigned pseudogene status. This CDR3 has 18 residues. Written as DNA, the CDR3 is TGTGCCAGCAGCACCCGACTAGCGGGAGGAACGAACACCGGGGAGCTGTTTTTT. Translated: CASSTRLAGGTNTGELFF.

The V call is TRBV27, the J call TRBJ2-2, with D possibly TRBD2 on 7 matching bases. There are 15 residues in the CDR3. Germline loops: CDR1 MNHEY, CDR2 SMNVEV (reference sequence). Trimming pared 3 bases from V and 4 bases from J, leaving 12 bases between. Written as DNA, the CDR3 is TGTGCCAGCAGTTTCGGGGGGCCCAGCACCGGGGAGCTGTTTTTT. Protein sequence: CASSFGGPSTGELFF.

V and J are TRBV19 and TRBJ1-5; 8 positions match TRBD1. Per the germline V gene, CDR1 is LNHDA and CDR2 is SQIVND (reference sequence). The CDR3 is made up of 15 amino acids. After removal of 4 bases from V and 1 base from J, the junction contained 3 bases not matched to a gene. This chain's CDR3 is CASSNQGASNQPQHF. CDR3 nucleotides: TGTGCCAGTAGTAACCAGGGGGCAAGCAATCAGCCCCAGCATTTT.

This rearrangement joins TRBV5-1 to TRBJ2-7; 9 bases are shared with TRBD2. J lost 1 base, V lost 0 bases, and 2 bases had no gene match. Germline V gives CDR1 SGHRS, CDR2 YFSETQ. This CDR3 region has 15 residues. Here the CDR3 reads CASSLGLAVSYEQYF. The CDR3 coding sequence is TGCGCCAGCAGCTTGGGACTAGCGGTTTCCTACGAGCAGTACTTC.

This clone was observed a handful of times. The rearrangement joins TRBV6-6 to TRBJ2-7; TRBD1 aligns across 7 bases. With 0 bases clipped from V and 5 bases from J, the junction kept 7 bases outside the gene matches. Looked up from germline, CDR1 is MNHNY and CDR2 is SVGAGI (reference sequence). The CDR3 is 15 residues long. CDR3 amino acids: CASSYSIQGVDEQYF. DNA for the CDR3: TGTGCCAGCAGTTACTCGATTCAGGGGGTCGACGAGCAGTACTTC.

Written as DNA, the CDR3 is TGTGCCAGCAGTTTATTGGGGCAGGGAAGGCCTAATGAAAAACTGTTTTTT. Amino acids: CASSLLGQGRPNEKLFF. V gene TRBV27 combines with J gene TRBJ1-4, with D perhaps TRBD1 (5 bases). CDR1 and CDR2 (germline): MNHEY, SMNVEV (reference sequence). The CDR3 covers 17 residues. V lost 1 base, J lost 3 bases, and 15 bases lay in between.

The J gene is TRBJ2-7, the V gene TRBV7-8; D not resolved. CDR1 is SGHVS and CDR2 is FQNEAQ in the germline V gene. V lost 3 bases and J lost 4, with 7 bases in between. CDR3 length: 12 residues. CDR3 sequence reads: CASSFPGYEQYF. CDR3 nucleotide sequence: TGTGCCAGCAGCTTCCCCGGGTACGAGCAGTACTTC.

This chain links TRBV4-1 with TRBJ2-1, with 7 bases fitting TRBD1. Germline lookup yields CDR1 MGHRA and CDR2 YSYEKL. The trim removed 2 bases at V and 9 bases at J, leaving 7 bases unmatched. This CDR3 is 14 amino acids long. CDR3 amino acids: CASSQPTGAGEQFF. The CDR3 bases are TGCGCCAGCAGCCAACCAACAGGGGCCGGTGAGCAGTTCTTC.

The rearrangement joins TRBV5-4 to TRBJ2-5; D is unclear. Trimming stripped 4 bases from V and 1 base from J, with 11 bases between. The germline CDR1 and CDR2 sequences are SGHNT and YYREEE (reference sequence). This CDR3 spans 14 amino acids. CDR3 residues: CASSARRSQETQYF. CDR3 coding DNA: TGTGCCAGCAGCGCCAGACGCAGCCAAGAGACCCAGTACTTC.

The chain employs TRBV18 and TRBJ2-7; D might be TRBD1 (5 bases). Per germline, CDR1 KGHSH and CDR2 LQKENI. CDR3 size: 13 residues. With 3 bases removed from V and 2 bases from J, the gap between germline ends came to 8 bases. The CDR3 DNA sequence: TGTGCCAGCTCACCCCCGGACACCTACGAGCAGTACTTC. This gives the protein CASSPPDTYEQYF.

The rearrangement links TRBV25-1 to TRBJ1-6, with D perhaps matching TRBD1 (6 bases). This CDR3 region has 14 residues. The V end lost 7 bases, the J end lost 9 bases, and 16 bases lay between the germline ends. Germline values: CDR1 MGHDK, CDR2 SYGVNS. The CDR3 loop is CASTHSGGASPLHF. The CDR3 bases are TGTGCCAGCACCCACAGTGGGGGGGCTTCACCCCTCCACTTT.

The CDR3 bases are TGTGCCAGCTGTGGGGGGGGCAAGACGGACCAGTTCTTC. It codes for CASCGGGKTDQFF. The chain links TRBV6-1 to TRBJ2-1; weak D call: TRBD2 (7 bases). V was shortened by 8 bases and J by 13 bases, with 21 bases between the two germline ends. The CDR3 spans 13 residues. Germline-derived CDR1 and CDR2 are MNHNS and SASEGT.